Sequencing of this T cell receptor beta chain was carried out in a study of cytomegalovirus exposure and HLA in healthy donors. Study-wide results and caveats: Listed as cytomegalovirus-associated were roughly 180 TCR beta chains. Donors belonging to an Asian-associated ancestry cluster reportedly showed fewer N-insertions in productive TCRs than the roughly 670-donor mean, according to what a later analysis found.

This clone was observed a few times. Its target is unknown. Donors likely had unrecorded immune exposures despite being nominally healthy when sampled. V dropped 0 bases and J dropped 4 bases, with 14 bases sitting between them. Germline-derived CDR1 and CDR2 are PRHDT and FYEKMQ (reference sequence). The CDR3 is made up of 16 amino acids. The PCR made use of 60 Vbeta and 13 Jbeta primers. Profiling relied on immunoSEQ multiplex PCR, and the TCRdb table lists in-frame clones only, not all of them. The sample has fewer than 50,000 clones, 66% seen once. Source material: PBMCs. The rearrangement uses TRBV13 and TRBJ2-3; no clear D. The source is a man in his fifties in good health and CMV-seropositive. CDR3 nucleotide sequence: TGTGCCAGCAGCTTAGGCGGGTTTGGTCGCGCAGATACGCAGTATTTT. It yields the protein CASSLGGFGRADTQYF. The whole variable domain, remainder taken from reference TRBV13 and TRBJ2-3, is AAGVIQSPRHLIKEKRETATLKCYPIPRHDTVYWYQQGPGQDPQFLISFYEKMQSDKGSIPDRFSAQQFSDYHSELNMSSLELGDSALYFCASSLGGFGRADTQYFGPGTRLTVL.